A single sample gave rise to the 16 T cell receptor beta chains below, sequenced in a study of T cells expressing NK-cell markers. TCRdb re-called the 5' RACE reads and shows each CDR3 protein once, DNA omitted. This table holds hundreds of thousands of distinct CDR3 sequences. Material: blood T cells: a sorted CD56 or NKG2C T cell subset, CD4+ or CD8+ T cells, or bulk PBMC T cells (not recorded which). Receptors originate from a woman aged 18-70 years in good health.

This chain links TRBV7-3 with TRBJ2-5. The CDR3 length is 13 residues. The germline gives CDR1 SGHTA, CDR2 FQGTGA. CDR3 sequence reads: CASSLTVVGTQYF.

This chain uses TRBV25-1 with TRBJ2-1. Germline V gene lookup returns CDR1 MGHDK and CDR2 SYGVNS. The CDR3 has 17 amino acids. This CDR3 is CASSANLPRSSYNEQFF. The full variable domain, its missing parts supplied by reference TRBV25-1 and TRBJ2-1, is EADIYQTPRYLVIGTGKKITLECSQTMGHDKMYWYQQDPGMELHLIHYSYGVNSTEKGDLSSESTVSRIRTEHFPLTLESARPSHTSQYLCASSANLPRSSYNEQFFGPGTRLTVL.

V and J are TRBV6-1 and TRBJ1-2; no DNA is available, so the TRBD1 call from TCRdb remains unchecked. The CDR3 spans 13 residues. The V gene's germline CDR1 is MNHNS and CDR2 SASEGT. The CDR3 sequence is CASTIGQAYGYTF.

The CDR3 protein is CASSALPRTEAFF. The V and J genes are TRBV2 and TRBJ1-1. Germline CDR1 is SNHLY and CDR2 is FYNNEI. CDR3 size: 13 residues.

This chain joins TRBV20-1 and TRBJ2-1; TCRdb designates TRBD2, a call that cannot be tested without DNA. The CDR3 extends over 16 amino acids. Germline V gene data show CDR1 as DFQATT and CDR2 as SNEGSKA (reference sequence). The CDR3 loop is CSARPAGSGSHREQFF.

V and J are TRBV4-2 and TRBJ2-2; the TRBD1 assignment by TCRdb is unverifiable without DNA. Germline loops: CDR1 LGHNA, CDR2 YNFKEQ. The length of the CDR3 is 15 residues. CDR3 loop: CASSQGGTNTGELFF.

V is TRBV7-2 and J is TRBJ2-2; no DNA is available, so the TRBD1 call from TCRdb remains unchecked. This CDR3 comprises 12 residues. CDR1 is SGHTA, CDR2 FQGNSA, per germline. CDR3 residues: CAAGWGAGELFF.

The chain is built from TRBV29-1 and TRBJ2-1; TCRdb gives TRBD2 as the D gene, but with no DNA this cannot be confirmed. CDR3 length: 12 amino acids. The V gene's germline CDR1 is SQVTM and CDR2 ANQGSEA. Here the CDR3 reads CSESSGTDEQFF.

V gene TRBV9 combines with J gene TRBJ2-3; TCRdb proposes TRBD1, but this gene call is untestable without DNA. This CDR3 spans 17 amino acids. Germline V gene data show CDR1 as SGDLS and CDR2 as YYNGEE. The chain's CDR3 is CASSVAAGGQGTDTQYF. Using reference TRBV9 and TRBJ2-3 for the parts outside the CDR3, the full variable domain is DSGVTQTPKHLITATGQRVTLRCSPRSGDLSVYWYQQSLDQGLQFLIQYYNGEERAKGNILERFSAQQFPDLHSELNLSSLELGDSALYFCASSVAAGGQGTDTQYFGPGTRLTVL.

CDR3 residues: CSAGTSGVAGELFF. The chain carries TRBV20-1 and TRBJ2-2; TCRdb names TRBD2, which stays unverified in the absence of DNA. Germline V gene data show CDR1 as DFQATT and CDR2 as SNEGSKA (reference sequence). The CDR3 runs 14 residues.

The CDR3 is CASSFGEAYNEQFF. The chain couples TRBV12-3 or TRBV12-4 to TRBJ2-1; there is no DNA to check the TCRdb D call of TRBD2. The CDR3 has 14 amino acids.

The V call is TRBV15, the J call TRBJ2-3; TCRdb's D call, TRBD1, is unchecked because there is no DNA. CDR1 and CDR2 (germline): LNHNV, YYDKDF (reference sequence). This CDR3 comprises 14 residues. CDR3 loop: CATSLTGGTDTQYF. The full variable domain, with the rest looked up from reference TRBV15 and TRBJ2-3, is DAMVIQNPRYQVTQFGKPVTLSCSQTLNHNVMYWYQQKSSQAPKLLFHYYDKDFNNEADTPDNFQSRRPNTSFCFLDIRSPGLGDTAMYLCATSLTGGTDTQYFGPGTRLTVL.

CDR3: CASRGGGPADTQYF. The chain employs TRBV12-3 or TRBV12-4 and TRBJ2-3; without DNA, the TCRdb call of TRBD2 cannot be checked. The CDR3 runs to 14 residues.

V and J are TRBV11-1 and TRBJ2-7; the D call from TCRdb, TRBD2, cannot be confirmed without DNA. The germline V gene encodes CDR1 SGHAT and CDR2 FQDESV (reference sequence). The CDR3 is 16 residues long. CDR3 in amino acids: CASSLGSGGFRYEQYF. The full variable domain, completed using reference TRBV11-1 and TRBJ2-7, is EAEVAQSPRYKITEKSQAVAFWCDPISGHATLYWYRQILGQGPELLVQFQDESVVDDSQLPKDRFSAERLKGVDSTLKIQPAELGDSAMYLCASSLGSGGFRYEQYFGPGTRLTVT.

The chain employs TRBV6-1 and TRBJ2-3; lacking DNA, the TRBD1 call made by TCRdb goes unchecked. The length of the CDR3 is 15 residues. Germline CDR1 and CDR2: MNHNS and SASEGT. The CDR3 protein is CASSDRDRGLDTQYF.

The chain has TRBV5-1 and TRBJ1-6; TCRdb indicates TRBD1, and absent DNA this call remains unverified. The germline gives CDR1 SGHRS, CDR2 YFSETQ. The length of the CDR3 is 15 residues. The CDR3 here is CASRTGTANNSPLHF.